This TCR beta chain was sequenced in a study of coeliac disease. Study observations and caveats: Few TRB amino acid sequences were shared between samples; most were unique.

A single count supports this clone. What it binds is not known. Clones were read by immunoSEQ multiplex PCR, and TCRdb kept only the in-frame ones, dropping some. The sample consists of several thousand clones, approximately 65% of them appearing once. The CDR3 runs to 14 residues. CDR1 and CDR2 from the germline V gene are SGHRS and YFSETQ. V lost 4 bases and J lost 4, with 12 bases in between. V gene TRBV5-1 combines with J gene TRBJ2-1; possibly TRBD1 for D (5 bases). This clonotype originated in a man in his 60s with celiac disease on a gluten-free diet. The sample taken for sequencing was lymphocytes from the gut lamina propria. This CDR3 is CASSLGHQYNEQFF. In DNA, the CDR3 is TGCGCCAGCAGCCTTGGACACCAATACAATGAGCAGTTCTTC.